This T cell receptor beta chain appears in the sequencing data of a study of T cell responses to AZD1222 COVID-19 vaccine. CDR3 length equals 15 residues. The germline V gene has CDR1 SGHNT and CDR2 YYREEE (reference sequence). V was clipped by 3 bases and J by 4 bases; unmatched bases: 9. Using immunoSEQ multiplex PCR, the repertoire was profiled, and TCRdb retains in-frame clones only, with some absent. There are under 80,000 clones in the sample; more than 65% occur only once, and about a quarter lies in the top ten. The sequencing used peripheral blood, collected on day 0 of MenACWY control vaccination. The sequence was collected from an adult in good health. The chain joins TRBV5-4 to TRBJ1-2, with 7 bases aligning to TRBD1. The CDR3: CASSSTAGGGYGYTF. CDR3 sequence (DNA): TGTGCCAGCAGCTCCACCGCAGGGGGGGGCTATGGCTACACCTTC.